Shown below are 23 T cell receptor beta chains from a single sample sequenced in a study of blood T cell repertoires in COVID-19. The table came from immunoSEQ multiplex PCR; TCRdb's copy has only in-frame clones and leaves some out. The sample yields around 330,000 clones, around nine tenths seen once. Sequencing was done on a sample of PBMCs or T cells enriched from blood (not recorded which). These TCRs come from a man aged 60 to 69 who had recovered from COVID-19.

This chain uses TRBV7-2 with TRBJ1-3; D unresolved. The CDR3 extends over 15 amino acids. Germline loops: CDR1 SGHTA, CDR2 FQGNSA. The ends were cut back, 2 bases at V and 4 bases at J, with 12 bases in the middle. The CDR3 loop reads CASSLMAQSGNTIYF. The CDR3 bases are TGTGCCAGCAGCTTAATGGCACAGTCGGGAAACACCATATATTTT.

This clone occurred once. CDR3 sequence reads: CASRFSETMSSYNEQFF. The CDR3 nucleotides read TGCGCCAGCAGATTTAGCGAAACAATGAGCTCCTACAATGAGCAGTTCTTC. The chain has TRBV5-1 and TRBJ2-1; D is perhaps TRBD2 (5 bases). There are 17 residues in the CDR3. Germline CDR1 reads SGHRS; CDR2 reads YFSETQ. The V gene lost 5 bases and the J gene lost 0 bases, with 18 bases spanning the gap.

This clone has just a few counts. The chain uses TRBV28 and TRBJ2-1; D may be TRBD2 (6 bases). Germline CDR1 is MDHEN and CDR2 is SYDVKM. CDR3 length: 15 residues. Between the trimmed V and J ends, which lost 3 bases and 0 bases, there was a span of 9 bases. DNA of the CDR3: TGTGCCAGCAGTTTGGGACTCCGCTCCTACAATGAGCAGTTCTTC. Encoded protein: CASSLGLRSYNEQFF.

Concerning this clone: Other DNA sequences in the same sample also yield this CDR3. The CDR3 bases are TGTGCCAGCAGTGAAGCCGGGGGGAACACTGAAGCTTTCTTT. Translation: CASSEAGGNTEAFF. This sequence joins TRBV6-1 and TRBJ1-1, with TRBD1 as a possible D gene (5 bases). The ends were cut back, 0 bases at V and 1 base at J, with 6 bases in the middle. Germline-derived CDR1 and CDR2 are MNHNS and SASEGT. The CDR3 is made up of 14 amino acids.

This chain uses TRBV24-1 with TRBJ2-7; the match to TRBD2 covers 9 bases. The CDR3 runs to 15 residues. Trimming took 2 bases from V and 2 from J; bases not matched to a gene: 3. Germline CDR1 reads KGHDR; CDR2 reads SFDVKD. CDR3 protein: CATSDSSGVAYEQYF. CDR3 sequence (DNA): TGTGCCACCAGTGATTCTAGCGGGGTCGCCTACGAGCAGTACTTC.

This chain connects TRBV28 to TRBJ1-2; no reliable D call. The germline V and J ends were trimmed by 5 bases and 4 bases, with 11 bases remaining between them. CDR1 is MDHEN and CDR2 is SYDVKM in the germline V gene. The CDR3 has 13 amino acids. CDR3 sequence reads: CASSPTEAYGYTF. The DNA of the CDR3 is TGTGCCAGCAGTCCAACCGAAGCCTATGGCTACACCTTC.

V gene TRBV3-1 (or the pseudogene TRBV3-2) combines with J gene TRBJ2-2; D remains unclear. Trimming shortened V by 6 bases and J by 1 base, and 9 bases separated the two germline ends. The CDR3 contains 14 residues. Germline V gene sequence: CDR1 LGHDT, CDR2 YNNKEL (reference sequence). The CDR3 DNA reads TGTGCCAGCAGTCTCGCGGTGAACACCGGGGAGCTGTTTTTT. This encodes CASSLAVNTGELFF.

This clone was detected a few times. The rearrangement joins TRBV6-1 to TRBJ1-5, with 7 bases lining up with TRBD1. With V trimmed by 4 bases and J by 2 bases, 14 bases remained unmatched. Germline lookup yields CDR1 MNHNS and CDR2 SASEGT. CDR3 length equals 18 residues. Here the CDR3 reads CASSAGLTGTAGNQPQHF. DNA of the CDR3: TGTGCCAGCAGTGCTGGGCTAACCGGGACAGCAGGCAATCAGCCCCAGCATTTT.

This chain joins TRBV3-1 (or the pseudogene TRBV3-2) and TRBJ2-7; D not resolved. Germline V CDR1 and CDR2: LGHDT, YNNKEL (reference sequence). The CDR3 sequence is 12 residues long. The V gene lost 1 base and the J gene lost 5 bases, with 6 bases spanning the gap. DNA for the CDR3: TGTGCCAGCAGCCAAGGGAGAAACGAGCAGTACTTC. Amino acid sequence: CASSQGRNEQYF.

In regard to this clone: At the DNA level, this CDR3 is encoded by other sequences in the same sample as well. This chain joins TRBV5-1 and TRBJ1-2, with TRBD1 identical over 8 bases. The J segment lost 8 bases and the V segment lost 0 bases, leaving 3 bases of the junction unmatched. The CDR3 has 13 residues. Germline V gene data show CDR1 as SGHRS and CDR2 as YFSETQ. This chain's CDR3 is CASSLGQGSGYTF. The CDR3 DNA sequence: TGCGCCAGCAGCTTGGGACAGGGGAGCGGCTACACCTTC.

The CDR3 sequence is CASSQGQPGGYGYTF. The CDR3 nucleotides read TGTGCCAGCAGCCAAGGTCAGCCAGGGGGCTATGGCTACACCTTC. V gene TRBV3-1 (or the pseudogene TRBV3-2) combines with J gene TRBJ1-2; 7 nucleotides line up with TRBD1. The length of the CDR3 is 15 residues. CDR1 and CDR2 (germline): LGHDT, YNNKEL (reference sequence). Trimming at V came to 1 base and at J to 4 bases, leaving 6 bases not matched to a gene.

The V call is TRBV5-1, the J call TRBJ2-3, with a weak D call TRBD1 (5 bases). Germline CDR1 and CDR2: SGHRS and YFSETQ. V lost 2 bases, J lost 0 bases, and 13 bases lay in between. This CDR3 has 16 residues. The CDR3 sequence is CASSFTVGASTDTQYF. The CDR3 region has the DNA TGCGCCAGCAGCTTCACAGTAGGGGCTAGCACAGATACGCAGTATTTT.

The rearrangement joins TRBV19 to TRBJ1-1; D gene unclear. Trimming removed 1 base at V and 1 base at J, with 10 bases between. The CDR3 totals 15 residues. Germline assignment: CDR1 LNHDA and CDR2 SQIVND (reference sequence). As DNA, the CDR3 is TGTGCCAGTAGTATAGGGGCCACATGGAACACTGAAGCTTTCTTT. Encoded protein: CASSIGATWNTEAFF.

This chain uses TRBV14 with TRBJ2-5, with D unclear. V was clipped by 2 bases and J by 9 bases, with 16 bases between them. The CDR3 covers 14 residues. Germline V CDR1 and CDR2: SGHDN, FVKESK. CDR3 protein: CASSQLGPYLAQYF. In DNA, the CDR3 is TGTGCCAGCAGCCAACTTGGGCCTTATCTGGCCCAGTACTTC. Complete variable domain (other parts from reference TRBV14 and TRBJ2-5): EAGVTQFPSHSVIEKGQTVTLRCDPISGHDNLYWYRRVMGKEIKFLLHFVKESKQDESGMPNNRFLAERTGGTYSTLKVQPAELEDSGVYFCASSQLGPYLAQYFGPGTRLLVL.

This clone occurred once. V usage is TRBV6-2 or TRBV6-3 and J usage is TRBJ1-1, with D perhaps matching TRBD1 (6 bases). V was trimmed by 2 bases and J by 1 base, leaving 14 bases between them. The CDR3 contains 16 residues. Germline CDR1 and CDR2: MNHEY and SVGEGT. The CDR3 sequence: CASSYPPGRGNTEAFF. CDR3 DNA: TGTGCCAGCAGTTACCCCCCCGGCAGGGGGAACACTGAAGCTTTCTTT.

In DNA form, the CDR3 reads TGTGCCAGCAGCTTAGCCTCCGGGGACACTGAAGCTTTCTTT. Translating gives CASSLASGDTEAFF. V is TRBV11-1 and J is TRBJ1-1; no reliable D call. Per the germline V gene, CDR1 is SGHAT and CDR2 is FQDESV (reference sequence). V was trimmed by 0 bases and J by 3 bases, leaving 8 bases between them. The CDR3 extends over 14 amino acids.

The V and J genes are TRBV28 and TRBJ1-1, with D tentatively TRBD1 (6 bases). The CDR3 sequence is 13 residues long. Germline-derived CDR1 and CDR2 are MDHEN and SYDVKM. Trimming pared 5 bases from V and 1 base from J, leaving 8 bases between. Written as DNA, the CDR3 is TGTGCCAGCAGTCAACAGGGGAACACTGAAGCTTTCTTT. Protein sequence: CASSQQGNTEAFF.

The sample holds one count of this clone. The gene calls are TRBV28 and TRBJ2-2, with D possibly matching TRBD2 (5 bases). Between the trimmed V and J ends, which lost 3 bases and 4 bases, there was a span of 15 bases. Germline-derived CDR1 and CDR2 are MDHEN and SYDVKM. This CDR3 contains 16 residues. CDR3 protein: CASSFLRAPATGELFF. The CDR3 region has the DNA TGTGCCAGCAGTTTTTTGAGGGCCCCTGCCACCGGGGAGCTGTTTTTT.

The chain couples TRBV28 to TRBJ1-2, with D tentatively TRBD1 (5 bases). V lost 4 bases and J lost 8, with 20 bases in between. Germline V gene sequence: CDR1 MDHEN, CDR2 SYDVKM. The CDR3 is made up of 15 amino acids. The CDR3 sequence: CASSSSTAFPGGYTF. DNA of the CDR3: TGTGCCAGCAGTTCGTCGACAGCCTTTCCTGGCGGCTACACCTTC.

This chain uses TRBV28 with TRBJ2-1; 7 bases are a match to TRBD2. The V gene end was trimmed by 3 bases and the J gene end by 6 bases; junction bases not matched to a gene: 5. Germline lookup yields CDR1 MDHEN and CDR2 SYDVKM. The CDR3 length is 14 residues. CDR3 in DNA: TGTGCCAGCAGTTTGGCGGGAGCCTCCAATGAGCAGTTCTTC. It specifies CASSLAGASNEQFF.

The rearrangement links TRBV6-5 to TRBJ1-4, with 12 positions matching TRBD1. V shed 9 bases, J shed 6 bases, and the junction held 8 bases outside the gene matches. Per the germline V gene, CDR1 is MNHEY and CDR2 is SVGAGI. The CDR3 runs to 15 residues. Here the CDR3 DNA reads TGTGCCAGTCGGGACAGGGGGCTTGGTCATGAAAAACTGTTTTTT. It is translated as CASRDRGLGHEKLFF.

This clone appeared a single time. J is TRBJ2-1 and V is TRBV7-3; D remains ambiguous. The CDR3 loop spans 15 amino acids. V lost 3 bases to trimming and J lost 9 bases, with 18 bases between them. Germline-derived CDR1 and CDR2 are SGHTA and FQGTGA. CDR3 nucleotides: TGTGCCAGCAGCTTTCAGACTGCCTCCTCCAGTGAGCAGTTCTTC. This sequence encodes CASSFQTASSSEQFF.

CDR3 protein: CASSRGTGAAYGYTF. CDR3 nucleotides: TGTGCCAGCAGCCGAGGGACAGGGGCGGCCTATGGCTACACCTTC. This sequence joins TRBV5-4 and TRBJ1-2; 10 bases are a match to TRBD1. CDR3 length: 15 residues. The germline V gene encodes CDR1 SGHNT and CDR2 YYREEE (reference sequence). V lost 4 bases, J lost 4 bases, and 7 bases stayed unmatched.